This T cell receptor (beta chain) was sequenced for a study of T cell responses to AZD1222 COVID-19 vaccine. Study results and limitations: Among vaccine-associated CD4 TCRs, coverage spanned spike, with dominance at 160-218 and 743-854. Clonal diversity was possibly underestimated, and the donors were mostly white British, with more females. Baseline serology detected seropositivity in only six AZD1222 recipients. Targets within unmutated variant regions were reportedly found for nearly half of spike-specific TCRs.

Concerning this clone: Its antigen is still unknown.

Profiled with immunoSEQ multiplex PCR; TCRdb holds only in-frame clones, not every one. The sample consists of about 15,000 clones, around 80% of them appearing once. CDR1 SGHVS and CDR2 FQNEAQ come from the germline V gene. With V trimmed by 5 bases and J by 3 bases, 7 bases remained unmatched. The CDR3 is 17 amino acids. The receptor was isolated from an adult who received the AZD1222 COVID-19 vaccine. This specimen consisted of peripheral blood, obtained 28 days after the second AZD1222 dose. The V gene is TRBV7-8, the J gene TRBJ2-3; the match to TRBD2 covers 14 bases. The DNA of the CDR3 is TGTGCCAGCAGCCCCCGACTAGCGGGGGGGGAAACAGATACGCAGTATTTT. This sequence encodes CASSPRLAGGETDTQYF. Full variable domain (remainder filled in from reference TRBV7-8 and TRBJ2-3): GAGVSQSPRYKVAKRGQDVALRCDPISGHVSLFWYQQALGQGPEFLTYFQNEAQLDKSGLPSDRFFAERPEGSVSTLKIQRTQQEDSAVYLCASSPRLAGGETDTQYFGPGTRLTVL.